Sequencing of this TCR beta chain was carried out in a study of cytomegalovirus exposure and HLA in healthy donors. Study-wide results and caveats: Data from an earlier analysis indicated that most TCR beta V segments were productive either about 87% or about 30% of the time. Analyses of presence/absence relied on an assumption of roughly uniform sequencing depth across donors.

V lost 7 bases and J lost 6; bases outside the gene matches: 5. The CDR3 spans 12 residues. Germline V CDR1 and CDR2: ENHRY, SYGVKD. Of note for this clone: Its antigen is undetermined.

Donors had nominal health at sampling but likely had unrecorded immune exposures. Primers for the PCR totalled 60 Vbeta and 13 Jbeta. In the original workflow: An analysis that came later counted 80 million or so unique TCR beta chains, 10 million to 11 million shared. Some clones are missing from TCRdb's copy, which holds only in-frame ones; the method was immunoSEQ multiplex PCR. The V and J calls and clone size were taken over from that table, and D and trimming were inferred from the DNA. The sample shows about 170,000 clones, approximately 70% of them seen only once. The sequenced sample was PBMCs. The J gene is TRBJ1-2, the V gene TRBV10-3; 7 positions agree with TRBD1. The TCR was taken from a young woman in good health and CMV-seropositive. The CDR3 nucleotides are TGTGCCATCAAAGGGCAGGGGGATGGCTACACCTTC. It encodes CAIKGQGDGYTF.